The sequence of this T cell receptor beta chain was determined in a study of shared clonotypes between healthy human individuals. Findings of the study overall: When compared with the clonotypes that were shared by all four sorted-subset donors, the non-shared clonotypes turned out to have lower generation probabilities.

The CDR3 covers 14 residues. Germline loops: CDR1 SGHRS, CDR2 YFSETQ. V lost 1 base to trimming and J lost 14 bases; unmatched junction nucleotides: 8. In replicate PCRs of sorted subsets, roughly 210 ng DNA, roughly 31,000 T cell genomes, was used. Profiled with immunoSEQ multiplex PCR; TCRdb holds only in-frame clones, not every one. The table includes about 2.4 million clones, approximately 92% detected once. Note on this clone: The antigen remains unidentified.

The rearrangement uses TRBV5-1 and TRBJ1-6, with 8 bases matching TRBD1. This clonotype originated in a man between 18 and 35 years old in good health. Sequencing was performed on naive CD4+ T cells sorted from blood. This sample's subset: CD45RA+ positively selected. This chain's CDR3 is CASSLLDRGRTLHF. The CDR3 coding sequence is TGCGCCAGCAGCTTGCTTGACAGGGGTAGAACCCTCCACTTT.